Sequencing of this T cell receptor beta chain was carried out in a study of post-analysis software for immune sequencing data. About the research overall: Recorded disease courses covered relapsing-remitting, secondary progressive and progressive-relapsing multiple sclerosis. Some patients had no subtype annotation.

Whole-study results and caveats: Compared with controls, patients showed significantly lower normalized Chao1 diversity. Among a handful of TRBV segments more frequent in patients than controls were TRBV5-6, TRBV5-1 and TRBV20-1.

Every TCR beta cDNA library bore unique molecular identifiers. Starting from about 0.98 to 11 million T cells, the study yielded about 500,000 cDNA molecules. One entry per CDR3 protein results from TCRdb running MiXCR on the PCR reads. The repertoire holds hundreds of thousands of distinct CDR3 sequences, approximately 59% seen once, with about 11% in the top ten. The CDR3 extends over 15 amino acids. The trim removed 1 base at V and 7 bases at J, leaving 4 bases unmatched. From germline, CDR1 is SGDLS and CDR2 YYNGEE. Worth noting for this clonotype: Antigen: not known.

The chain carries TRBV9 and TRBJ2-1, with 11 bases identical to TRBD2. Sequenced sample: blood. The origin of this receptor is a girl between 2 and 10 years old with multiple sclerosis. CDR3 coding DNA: TGTGCCAGCAGCGTAAATAGCGGGGGGGCAAATGAGCAGTTCTTC. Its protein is CASSVNSGGANEQFF.